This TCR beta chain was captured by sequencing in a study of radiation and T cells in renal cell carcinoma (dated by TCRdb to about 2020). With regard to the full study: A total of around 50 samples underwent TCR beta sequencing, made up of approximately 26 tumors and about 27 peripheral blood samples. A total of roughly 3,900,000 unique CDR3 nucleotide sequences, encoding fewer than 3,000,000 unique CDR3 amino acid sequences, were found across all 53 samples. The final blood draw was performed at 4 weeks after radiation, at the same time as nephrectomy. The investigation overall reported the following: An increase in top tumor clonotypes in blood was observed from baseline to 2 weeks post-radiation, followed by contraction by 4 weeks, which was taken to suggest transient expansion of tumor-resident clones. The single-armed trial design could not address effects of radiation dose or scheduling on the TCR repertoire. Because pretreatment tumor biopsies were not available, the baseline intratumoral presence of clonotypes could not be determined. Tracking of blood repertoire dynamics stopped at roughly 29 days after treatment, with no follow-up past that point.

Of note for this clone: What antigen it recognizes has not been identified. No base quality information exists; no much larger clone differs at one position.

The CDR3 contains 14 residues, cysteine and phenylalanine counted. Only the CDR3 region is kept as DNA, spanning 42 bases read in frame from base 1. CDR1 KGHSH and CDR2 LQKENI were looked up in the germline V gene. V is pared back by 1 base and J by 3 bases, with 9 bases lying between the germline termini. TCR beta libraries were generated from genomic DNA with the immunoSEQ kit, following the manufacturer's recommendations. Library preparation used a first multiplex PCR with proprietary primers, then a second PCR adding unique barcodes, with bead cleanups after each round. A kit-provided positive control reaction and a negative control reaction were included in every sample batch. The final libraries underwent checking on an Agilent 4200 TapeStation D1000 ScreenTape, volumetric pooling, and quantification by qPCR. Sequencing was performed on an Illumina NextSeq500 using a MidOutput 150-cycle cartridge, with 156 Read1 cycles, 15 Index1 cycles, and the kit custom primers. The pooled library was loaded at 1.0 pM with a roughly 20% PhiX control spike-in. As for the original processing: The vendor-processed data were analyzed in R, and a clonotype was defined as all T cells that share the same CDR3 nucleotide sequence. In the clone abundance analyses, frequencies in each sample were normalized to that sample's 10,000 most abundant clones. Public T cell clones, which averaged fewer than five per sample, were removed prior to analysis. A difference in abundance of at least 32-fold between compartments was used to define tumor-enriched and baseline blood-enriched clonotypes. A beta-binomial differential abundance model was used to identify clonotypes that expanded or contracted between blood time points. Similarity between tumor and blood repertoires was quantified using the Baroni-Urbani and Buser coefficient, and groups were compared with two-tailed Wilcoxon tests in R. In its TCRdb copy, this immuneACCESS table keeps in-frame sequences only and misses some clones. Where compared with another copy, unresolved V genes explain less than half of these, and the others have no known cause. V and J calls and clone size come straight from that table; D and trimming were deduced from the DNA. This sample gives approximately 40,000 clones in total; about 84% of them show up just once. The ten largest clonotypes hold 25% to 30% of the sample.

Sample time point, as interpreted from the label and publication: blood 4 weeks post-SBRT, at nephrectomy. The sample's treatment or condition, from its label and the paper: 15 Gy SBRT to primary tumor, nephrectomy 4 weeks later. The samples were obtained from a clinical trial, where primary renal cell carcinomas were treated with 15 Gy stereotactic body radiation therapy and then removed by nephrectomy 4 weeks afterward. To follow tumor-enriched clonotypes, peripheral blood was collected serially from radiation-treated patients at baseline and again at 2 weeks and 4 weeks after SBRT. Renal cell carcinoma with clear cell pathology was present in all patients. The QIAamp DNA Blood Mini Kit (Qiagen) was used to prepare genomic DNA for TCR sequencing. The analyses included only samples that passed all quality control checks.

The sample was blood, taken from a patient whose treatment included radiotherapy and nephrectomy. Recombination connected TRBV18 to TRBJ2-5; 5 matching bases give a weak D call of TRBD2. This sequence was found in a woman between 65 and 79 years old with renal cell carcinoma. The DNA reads TGTGCCAGCTCACCACGGCTAGCAGAAGAGACCCAGTACTTC. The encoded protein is CASSPRLAEETQYF. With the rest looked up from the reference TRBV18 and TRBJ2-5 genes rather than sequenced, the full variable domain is NAGVMQNPRHLVRRRGQEARLRCSPMKGHSHVYWYRQLPEEGLKFMVYLQKENIIDESGMPKERFSAEFPKEGPSILRIQQVVRGDSAAYFCASSPRLAEETQYFGPGTRLLVL.